This T cell receptor (beta chain) derives from a study of post-analysis software for immune sequencing data. At the level of the study: Disease trajectories encompassed relapsing-remitting, secondary progressive and progressive-relapsing multiple sclerosis.

CDR1 and CDR2 (germline): DFQATT, SNEGSKA (reference sequence). The ends were cut back, 4 bases at V and 2 bases at J, with 11 bases in the middle. CDR3 length: 13 amino acids. Details on this clonotype: Its specificity is unknown.

Researchers reported that TCR beta cDNA libraries carried unique molecular identifiers. TCRdb itself ran the PCR reads through MiXCR, one entry per CDR3 protein. The sample shows roughly 400,000 distinct CDR3 sequences, approximately 42% of them seen only once. Overall study results and limits: A few TRBV segments (TRBV5-6, TRBV5-1 and TRBV20-1 among them) occurred more frequently in patients than in controls. Clustering by F measure revealed strong co-clustering among samples prepared together in one batch. Compared with controls, patients showed significantly lower normalized Chao1 diversity.

The sequencing sample was made of blood. J is TRBJ1-2 and V is TRBV20-1, with a weak D call TRBD1 (6 bases). The clonotype was recovered from a girl aged 2-10 years with multiple sclerosis. In DNA, the CDR3 is TGCAGTGCTATCCCGGGGGGCAACTATGGCTACACCTTC. Protein product: CSAIPGGNYGYTF.